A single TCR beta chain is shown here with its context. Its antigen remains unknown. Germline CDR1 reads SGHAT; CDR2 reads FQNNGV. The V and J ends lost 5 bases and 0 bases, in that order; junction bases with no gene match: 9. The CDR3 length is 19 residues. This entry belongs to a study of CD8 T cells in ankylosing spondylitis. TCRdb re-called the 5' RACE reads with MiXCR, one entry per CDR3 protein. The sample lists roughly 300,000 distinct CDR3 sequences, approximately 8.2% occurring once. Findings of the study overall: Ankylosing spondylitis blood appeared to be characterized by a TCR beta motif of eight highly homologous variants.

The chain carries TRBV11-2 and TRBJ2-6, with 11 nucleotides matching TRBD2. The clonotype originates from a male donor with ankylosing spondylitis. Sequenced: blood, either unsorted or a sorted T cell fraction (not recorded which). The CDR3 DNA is TGTGCCAGCAGCCCCCAGACTAGCGGGACATACTCTGGGGCCAACGTCCTGACTTTC. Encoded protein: CASSPQTSGTYSGANVLTF.